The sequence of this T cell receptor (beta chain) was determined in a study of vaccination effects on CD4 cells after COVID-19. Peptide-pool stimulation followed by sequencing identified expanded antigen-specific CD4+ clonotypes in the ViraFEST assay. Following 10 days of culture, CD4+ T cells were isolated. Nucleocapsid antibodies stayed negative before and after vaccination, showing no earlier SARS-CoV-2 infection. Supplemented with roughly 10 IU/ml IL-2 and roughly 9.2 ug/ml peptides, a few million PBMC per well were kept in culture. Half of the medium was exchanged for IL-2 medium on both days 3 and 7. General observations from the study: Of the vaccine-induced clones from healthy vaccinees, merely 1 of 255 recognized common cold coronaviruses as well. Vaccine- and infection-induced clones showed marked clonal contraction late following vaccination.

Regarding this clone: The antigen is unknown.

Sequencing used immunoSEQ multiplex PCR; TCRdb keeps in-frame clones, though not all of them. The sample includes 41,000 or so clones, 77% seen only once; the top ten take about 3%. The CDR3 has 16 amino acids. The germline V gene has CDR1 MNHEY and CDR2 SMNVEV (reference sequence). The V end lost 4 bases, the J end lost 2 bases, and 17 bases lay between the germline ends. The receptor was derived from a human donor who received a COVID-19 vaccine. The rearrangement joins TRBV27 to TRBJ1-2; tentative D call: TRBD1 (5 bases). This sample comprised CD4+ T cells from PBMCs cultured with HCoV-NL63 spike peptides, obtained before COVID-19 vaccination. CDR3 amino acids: CASSSIGAGANYGYTF. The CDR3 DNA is TGTGCCAGCAGTTCGATTGGGGCAGGTGCGAACTATGGCTACACCTTC.